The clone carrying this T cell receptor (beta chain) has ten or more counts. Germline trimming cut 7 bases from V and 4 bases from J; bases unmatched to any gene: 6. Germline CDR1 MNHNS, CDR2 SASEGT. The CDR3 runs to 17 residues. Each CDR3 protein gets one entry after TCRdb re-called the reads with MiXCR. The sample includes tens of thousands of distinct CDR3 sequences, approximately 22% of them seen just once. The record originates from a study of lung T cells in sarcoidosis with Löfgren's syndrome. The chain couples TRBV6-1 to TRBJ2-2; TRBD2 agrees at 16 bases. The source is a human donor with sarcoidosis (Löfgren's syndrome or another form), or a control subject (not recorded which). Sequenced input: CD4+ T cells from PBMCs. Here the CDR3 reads CASTTGTSGRGTGELFF. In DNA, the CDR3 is TGTGCCAGCACTACCGGGACTAGCGGGAGGGGCACCGGGGAGCTGTTTTTT.